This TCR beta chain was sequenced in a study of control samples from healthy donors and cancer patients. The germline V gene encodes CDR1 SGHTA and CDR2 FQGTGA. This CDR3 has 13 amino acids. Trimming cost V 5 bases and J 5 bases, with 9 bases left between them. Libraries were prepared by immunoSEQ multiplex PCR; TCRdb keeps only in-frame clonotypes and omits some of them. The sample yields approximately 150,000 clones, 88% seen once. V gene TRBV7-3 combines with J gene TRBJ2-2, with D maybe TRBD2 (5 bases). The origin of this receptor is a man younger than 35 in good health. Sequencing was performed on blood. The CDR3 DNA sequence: TGTGCCAGCAGCACACTAGGGACCGGGGAGCTGTTTTTT. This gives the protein CASSTLGTGELFF.